Reported below is one T cell receptor beta chain. The antigen is unknown. This entry is derived from a study of CD8+CD57+ T cells in acquired aplastic anemia. About the study: Sorted CD4+ and CD8+ cells gave an average of around 3.3 ug of DNA. General observations from the study: Twenty-nine sequences, all CD8+ CDR3, were shared between patients and controls. Patients were compared with controls for CD8+ Simpson's diversity, and no significant difference emerged.

Deletions cut 5 bases from V and 5 bases from J, with 16 bases between. CDR1 is SNHLY and CDR2 is FYNNEI in the germline V gene. This CDR3 has 15 residues. Previously, flow cytometry had revealed CD8+CD57+ cell expansion in the patients chosen for sequencing. Among the patients, all had severe acquired aplastic anemia. Genomic DNA provided the template from which TCR beta VDJ and CDR3 profiles were obtained. In TCRdb, the reads were re-called with MiXCR into one record per CDR3 protein. Of 210,000 or so distinct CDR3 sequences in the sample, around 50% were seen once. V and J are TRBV2 and TRBJ1-5; D is perhaps TRBD1 (6 bases). This sequence was found in a human donor with aplastic anemia. Sequencing used sorted CD4+, CD8+, or CD8+CD57+ T cells (not recorded which) from PBMCs. Here the CDR3 reads CASSRQSGVDQPQHF. CDR3 in DNA: TGTGCCAGCAGTAGACAGTCAGGGGTTGATCAGCCCCAGCATTTT.